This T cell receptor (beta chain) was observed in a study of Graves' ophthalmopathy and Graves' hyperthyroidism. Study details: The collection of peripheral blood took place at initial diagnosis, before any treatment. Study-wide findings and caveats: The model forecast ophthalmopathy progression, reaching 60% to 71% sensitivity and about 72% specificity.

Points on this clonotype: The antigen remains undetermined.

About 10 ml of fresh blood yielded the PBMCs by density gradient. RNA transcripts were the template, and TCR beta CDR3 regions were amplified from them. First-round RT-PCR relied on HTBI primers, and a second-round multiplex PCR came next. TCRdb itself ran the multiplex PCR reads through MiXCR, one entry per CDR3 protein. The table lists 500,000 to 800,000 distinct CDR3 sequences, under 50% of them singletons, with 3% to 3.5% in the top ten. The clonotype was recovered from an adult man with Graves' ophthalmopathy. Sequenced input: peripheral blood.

The CDR3 spells CAGSRGYGYTF. CDR3 sequence (DNA): TGTGCCGGGAGCAGGGGGTATGGCTACACCTTC. This chain joins TRBV13 and TRBJ1-2; TRBD1 agrees at 7 bases. Losses at the gene ends were 11 bases for V and 5 bases for J; bases not matched to a gene: 5. CDR1 PRHDT and CDR2 FYEKMQ come from the germline V gene (reference sequence). The CDR3 is 11 residues long.